These 21 T cell receptor beta chains were sequenced from one sample in a study of blood T cells in healthy people across ages. With a J-beta primer mix and a sample-barcoded 5' primer, a second PCR ran about 7 to 12 cycles. One entry per CDR3 protein results from TCRdb running MiXCR on the 5' RACE reads. The sample carries about 1 million distinct CDR3 sequences, 35% to 50% recorded once. Material for sequencing was blood. These receptors all stem from a woman in her sixties in good health.

J is TRBJ1-2 and V is TRBV2, with TRBD1 identical over 11 bases. CDR3 length: 15 residues. J was trimmed by 4 bases and V by 5 bases; bases with no gene match: 6. Germline V gives CDR1 SNHLY, CDR2 FYNNEI. CDR3 amino acids: CASSLRTGGGYGYTF. Written as DNA, the CDR3 is TGTGCCAGCAGTCTTCGGACAGGGGGCGGCTATGGCTACACCTTC.

This clonotype was found once. A read error is possible here, since a much larger clone lies one base away. The chain recombines TRBV15 with TRBJ2-1; D is possibly TRBD2 (5 bases). CDR1 and CDR2 from the germline V gene are LNHNV and YYDKDF (reference sequence). Trimming shortened V by 0 bases and J by 13 bases, and 19 bases separated the two germline ends. The CDR3 is made up of 15 amino acids. The CDR3 coding sequence is TGTGCCACCAGCAGAGATTCGGCCGGGAAAGAGACCCAGTTCTTC. Encoded protein: CATSRDSAGKETQFF.

The chain joins TRBV7-8 to TRBJ1-5; D unclear. The CDR3 covers 15 residues. V lost 1 base and J 0 bases, leaving 7 bases between the germline ends. CDR1 is SGHVS, CDR2 FQNEAQ, per germline. This chain's CDR3 is CASSLVGSSNQPQHF. CDR3 in DNA: TGTGCCAGCAGCTTAGTTGGCAGTAGCAATCAGCCCCAGCATTTT.

This clonotype showed up many times. The genes are TRBV28 and TRBJ2-3; D uncertain. V shed 8 bases and J shed 2 bases, with 8 bases lying between them. Germline lookup yields CDR1 MDHEN and CDR2 SYDVKM. The CDR3 runs 12 residues. The CDR3 DNA is TGTGCCAGCCGGGCCCTCACAGATACGCAGTATTTT. It codes for CASRALTDTQYF.

CDR3 bases: TGTGCCAGCAGTTTAGACCGACTAGCGGGAGCTCCGGATGAGCAGTTCTTC. It specifies CASSLDRLAGAPDEQFF. The chain has TRBV28 and TRBJ2-1, with TRBD2 matching 12 bases. J gave up 8 bases and V 2 bases, and 10 bases lay outside the gene matches. This CDR3 contains 17 residues. The germline CDR1 and CDR2 sequences are MDHEN and SYDVKM.

A few counts support this clonotype. The J gene is TRBJ2-1, the V gene TRBV20-1; no clear D. V was shortened by 3 bases and J by 13 bases, with 22 bases between the two germline ends. From germline, CDR1 is DFQATT and CDR2 SNEGSKA (reference sequence). The CDR3 runs to 14 residues. CDR3 amino acids: CSASLGVGNGPQFF. The CDR3 DNA reads as TGCAGTGCTAGCCTAGGAGTGGGTAATGGCCCCCAGTTCTTC.

This chain connects TRBV6-5 to TRBJ2-3, with D unclear. The CDR3 sequence is 14 residues long. Per the germline V gene, CDR1 is MNHEY and CDR2 is SVGAGI. V lost 6 bases and J 1 base, leaving 11 bases between the germline ends. This CDR3 is CASSPRSRTDTQYF. CDR3 bases: TGTGCCAGCAGCCCAAGGTCACGCACAGATACGCAGTATTTT.

The genes are TRBV30 and TRBJ2-6; weak D call: TRBD1 (6 bases). The CDR3 is 14 amino acids. V was trimmed by 2 bases and J by 1 base, leaving 6 bases between them. The germline gives CDR1 GTSNPN, CDR2 SVGIG (reference sequence). The CDR3 region is CAWSTGSGANVLTF. The CDR3 DNA sequence: TGTGCCTGGAGTACAGGGTCTGGGGCCAACGTCCTGACTTTC.

This clonotype was seen once. A much bigger clone sits one base away, suggesting this may be a read error. J is TRBJ2-5 and V is TRBV7-3; 10 bases agree with TRBD2. The CDR3 runs to 12 residues. The germline CDR1 and CDR2 sequences are SGHTA and FQGTGA. V gave up 5 bases and J gave up 11 bases; unmatched junction bases: 5. The CDR3 here is CASSTSSGGQYF. The CDR3 bases are TGTGCCAGCAGCACCTCTAGCGGGGGACAGTACTTC.

The chain carries TRBV28 and TRBJ2-7; a possible D gene is TRBD1 (5 bases). The germline gives CDR1 MDHEN, CDR2 SYDVKM. This CDR3 spans 14 amino acids. V was cut by 2 bases and J by 3 bases, with 11 bases left in between. The CDR3 region is CASSLMGLHYEQYF. CDR3 in DNA: TGTGCCAGCAGTTTAATGGGGCTCCACTACGAGCAGTACTTC.

This clonotype was found a few times. The chain uses TRBV24-1 and TRBJ2-1; possible D gene TRBD2, 7 bases. The V gene lost 4 bases and the J gene lost 1 base, with 22 bases spanning the gap. The CDR3 extends over 19 amino acids. The germline CDR1 and CDR2 sequences are KGHDR and SFDVKD. The CDR3 sequence is CATSDSQGSRRESYNEQFF. The CDR3 DNA sequence: TGTGCCACCAGTGACTCACAGGGCTCGAGGCGGGAGTCCTACAATGAGCAGTTCTTC.

This chain uses TRBV20-1 with TRBJ2-5, with 10 nucleotides matching TRBD2. V lost 0 bases to trimming and J lost 3 bases; unmatched junction nucleotides: 1. Looked up from germline, CDR1 is DFQATT and CDR2 is SNEGSKA (reference sequence). This CDR3 is 14 amino acids long. CDR3 sequence (DNA): TGCAGTGCTAGAGATACTAGCGGGAAAGAGACCCAGTACTTC. Residues: CSARDTSGKETQYF.

This clonotype has only one observation. The genes are TRBV11-2 and TRBJ2-3; D may be TRBD2 (6 bases). The germline V and J ends were trimmed by 3 bases and 0 bases, with 16 bases remaining between them. The CDR3 has 17 amino acids. Per the germline V gene, CDR1 is SGHAT and CDR2 is FQNNGV. The DNA of the CDR3 is TGTGCCAGCAGCTTGGGCTTGGGAGGACCTAGCACAGATACGCAGTATTTT. Protein: CASSLGLGGPSTDTQYF.

The chain is built from TRBV27 and TRBJ2-5; TRBD2 is a possible D gene (5 bases). The J call may be incorrect, as the DNA end agrees better with TRBJ2-7. The CDR3 is made up of 13 amino acids. Germline V gene lookup returns CDR1 MNHEY and CDR2 SMNVEV (reference sequence). CDR3 in DNA: TGTGCCAGCAGCCCCTCTAGCTCCGGCGAGCAGTACTTC. It codes for CASSPSSSGEQYF.

The CDR3 region has the DNA TGTGCCAGCAGCTCCCTCGGCAGCGTCGGTTGGGAGCAGTACTTC. Protein: CASSSLGSVGWEQYF. The V and J genes are TRBV7-2 and TRBJ2-7, with D unresolved. The CDR3 extends over 15 amino acids. Per the germline V gene, CDR1 is SGHTA and CDR2 is FQGNSA. V was shortened by 4 bases and J by 7 bases, with 20 bases between the two germline ends.

The chain recombines TRBV20-1 with TRBJ2-5; 9 bases map to TRBD2. This CDR3 is 13 amino acids long. Germline CDR1 DFQATT, CDR2 SNEGSKA (reference sequence). V gave up 6 bases and J gave up 5 bases; unmatched junction bases: 7. Written as DNA, the CDR3 is TGCAGTGCAATAGCGGGAGAGAGCGAGACCCAGTACTTC. Its translation is CSAIAGESETQYF.

This clonotype has ten or more counts. The chain is built from TRBV29-1 and TRBJ2-1, with 15 bases lining up with TRBD2. Trimming took 7 bases from V and 1 from J; bases not matched to a gene: 2. The V gene's germline CDR1 is SQVTM and CDR2 ANQGSEA. The CDR3 runs 15 residues. This CDR3 is CSGGLAGGSYNEQFF. The CDR3 DNA is TGCAGCGGGGGACTAGCGGGAGGATCCTACAATGAGCAGTTCTTC.

This chain connects TRBV20-1 to TRBJ1-4, with TRBD1 matching 9 bases. This CDR3 spans 17 amino acids. V lost 3 bases and J lost 8; bases outside the gene matches: 16. Germline V gives CDR1 DFQATT, CDR2 SNEGSKA (reference sequence). The CDR3 DNA is TGCAGTGCTAGGCCCGCCCACGGGACAGGGCGGGGAGAAAAACTGTTTTTT. This gives the protein CSARPAHGTGRGEKLFF.

The chain couples TRBV10-3 to TRBJ2-3; tentative D call: TRBD2 (6 bases). From germline, CDR1 is ENHRY and CDR2 SYGVKD. The CDR3 covers 16 residues. Trimming took 0 bases from V and 0 from J, leaving 10 bases between them. This chain's CDR3 is CAISESWTTSTDTQYF. DNA for the CDR3: TGTGCCATCAGTGAGTCTTGGACTACAAGCACAGATACGCAGTATTTT.

The rearrangement links TRBV20-1 to TRBJ2-5, with D possibly matching TRBD2 (5 bases). The DNA end favors TRBJ2-7, so the J call may be wrong. The CDR3 spans 13 residues. Germline lookup yields CDR1 DFQATT and CDR2 SNEGSKA (reference sequence). CDR3 sequence: CSARDLIPYEQYF. For the CDR3, the DNA is TGCAGTGCTAGGGACTTAATCCCCTACGAGCAGTACTTC.

This clonotype appeared a few times. The chain is built from TRBV20-1 and TRBJ2-5, with D perhaps matching TRBD1 (5 bases). The length of the CDR3 is 13 residues. V shed 3 bases and J shed 4 bases, with 12 bases lying between them. Germline V CDR1 and CDR2: DFQATT, SNEGSKA (reference sequence). CDR3 in amino acids: CSARGRFPETQYF. The CDR3 region has the DNA TGCAGTGCTAGGGGGCGGTTTCCAGAGACCCAGTACTTC.